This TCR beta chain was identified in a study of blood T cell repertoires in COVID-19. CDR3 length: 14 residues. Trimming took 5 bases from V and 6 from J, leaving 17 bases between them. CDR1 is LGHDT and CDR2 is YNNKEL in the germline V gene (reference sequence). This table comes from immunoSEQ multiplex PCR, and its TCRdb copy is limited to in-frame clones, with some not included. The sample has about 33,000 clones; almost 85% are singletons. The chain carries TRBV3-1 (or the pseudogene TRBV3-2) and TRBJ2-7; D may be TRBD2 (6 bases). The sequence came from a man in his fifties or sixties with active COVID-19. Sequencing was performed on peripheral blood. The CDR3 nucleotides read TGTGCCAGCAGCTCGATAGACGGGAGCTTCGAGCAGTACTTC. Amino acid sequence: CASSSIDGSFEQYF.